This TCR beta chain originates from a study of blood T cell repertoires in COVID-19. Overall study: Both acute and convalescent COVID-19 samples were obtained from the United States, Italy and Spain.

In the original workflow: Nucleated cell number was recorded as an estimate derived from reference gene primer amplification. Repertoires were generated with immunoSEQ multiplex PCR, while TCRdb's copy carries only in-frame clones and drops some. Clonal size and the V and J genes are those of that table, whereas D and trimming came from the DNA. Seen here are 200,000 to 250,000 clones, over 80% observed once, and the top ten hold 2.5% to 3%. Germline trimming cut 3 bases from V and 1 base from J; bases unmatched to any gene: 2. Germline V gene lookup returns CDR1 GTSNPN and CDR2 SVGIG (reference sequence). This CDR3 has 13 residues.

The chain uses TRBV30 and TRBJ1-1; the match to TRBD1 covers 7 bases. The TCR comes from a woman in her sixties or seventies with active or convalescent COVID-19. Specimen: peripheral blood. CDR3 region: CAWRTGRNTEAFF. The DNA of the CDR3 is TGTGCCTGGAGGACAGGGCGGAACACTGAAGCTTTCTTT.